The 26 T cell receptor beta chains reported below all come from one sample, sequenced in a study of CD8 T cells in ankylosing spondylitis. TCRdb reanalysed the 5' RACE reads using MiXCR and keeps one entry per CDR3 protein. Among 250,000 to 350,000 distinct CDR3 sequences listed, around 18% were seen once. The sample was blood, either unsorted or a sorted T cell fraction (not recorded which). Receptors were obtained from a male donor with ankylosing spondylitis or in good health (not recorded which).

This clonotype occurred a few times. This rearrangement joins TRBV28 to TRBJ2-1, with D unresolved. In germline, CDR1 is MDHEN, CDR2 SYDVKM. The germline V and J ends were trimmed by 7 bases and 4 bases, with 8 bases remaining between them. There are 12 residues in the CDR3. CDR3 nucleotide sequence: TGTGCCAGCACCCAGAGATACAATGAGCAGTTCTTC. It encodes CASTQRYNEQFF.

The CDR3, as DNA: TGTGCCAGCAGTGATGCAGGACCCAGCACAGATACGCAGTATTTT. Translated: CASSDAGPSTDTQYF. V and J are TRBV6-1 and TRBJ2-3; D unresolved. The CDR3 sequence is 15 residues long. V was shortened by 3 bases and J by 0 bases, with 10 bases between the two germline ends. Germline CDR1 and CDR2: MNHNS and SASEGT.

The V call is TRBV9, the J call TRBJ1-2; D gene unclear. V lost 3 bases and J 6 bases, leaving 12 bases between the germline ends. The V gene's germline CDR1 is SGDLS and CDR2 YYNGEE. The CDR3 runs to 13 residues. CDR3 nucleotides: TGTGCCAGCAGCGAACGTGCAAAGGATGGCTACACCTTC. Translating it yields CASSERAKDGYTF.

The chain couples TRBV9 to TRBJ1-1, with TRBD1 matching over 7 bases. The CDR3 spans 15 residues. Losses at the gene ends were 3 bases for V and 0 bases for J; bases not matched to a gene: 5. The germline V gene has CDR1 SGDLS and CDR2 YYNGEE. DNA for the CDR3: TGTGCCAGCAGCGCAGACAGGGCTGTGAACACTGAAGCTTTCTTT. This translates into CASSADRAVNTEAFF.

V is TRBV27 and J is TRBJ1-5; tentatively, D is TRBD1 (6 bases). Germline loops: CDR1 MNHEY, CDR2 SMNVEV (reference sequence). This CDR3 spans 16 amino acids. With 5 bases removed from V and 0 bases from J, the gap between germline ends came to 14 bases. For the CDR3, the DNA is TGTGCCAGCAGTCCGGGGACATTTTCTAGCAATCAGCCCCAGCATTTT. Protein sequence: CASSPGTFSSNQPQHF.

This clonotype has just a few counts. The chain has TRBV11-2 and TRBJ1-5; D is undetermined. The germline V gene encodes CDR1 SGHAT and CDR2 FQNNGV. The CDR3 spans 12 residues. Trimming pared 0 bases from V and 9 bases from J, leaving 6 bases between. The CDR3, as DNA: TGTGCCAGCAGCTTAGACCCCGGGCCCCAGCATTTT. Translation gives CASSLDPGPQHF.

This clonotype was counted at least ten times. The rearrangement links TRBV18 to TRBJ2-7, with D unclear. This CDR3 contains 13 residues. Germline values: CDR1 KGHSH, CDR2 LQKENI. V lost 0 bases and J lost 1, with 4 bases in between. The chain's CDR3 is CASSPPGSYEQYV. CDR3 nucleotide sequence: TGTGCCAGCTCACCACCAGGGTCCTACGAGCAGTACGTC.

This clonotype was counted ten times or more. The chain employs TRBV9 and TRBJ2-5, with D possibly being TRBD2 (6 bases). The CDR3 extends over 14 amino acids. Germline V gene data show CDR1 as SGDLS and CDR2 as YYNGEE. Trimming shortened V by 4 bases and J by 0 bases, and 10 bases separated the two germline ends. The CDR3 here is CASSPSGYQETQYF. The CDR3 DNA is TGTGCCAGCAGCCCGAGCGGGTACCAAGAGACCCAGTACTTC.

J is TRBJ2-1 and V is TRBV12-3 or TRBV12-4; D is perhaps TRBD1 (5 bases). V lost 6 bases, J lost 0 bases, and 6 bases lay in between. The CDR3 length is 13 residues. CDR3 in DNA: TGTGCCAGCAGGGGGCCCTCCTACAATGAGCAGTTCTTC. Translating gives CASRGPSYNEQFF.

This clonotype was seen many times. V usage is TRBV12-3 or TRBV12-4 and J usage is TRBJ1-5; D not resolved. The V and J ends lost 1 base and 7 bases respectively, with 8 bases between them. This CDR3 spans 13 amino acids. The CDR3 DNA sequence: TGTGCCAGCAGTTTAGTGGTTGGCCAGCCCCAGCATTTT. Protein: CASSLVVGQPQHF.

Concerning this clonotype: The CDR3 does not close with the conserved phenylalanine or tryptophan, likely indicating a read error. The rearrangement links TRBV28 to TRBJ1-2, with D perhaps TRBD1 (5 bases). The CDR3 has 15 residues. Germline V gene sequence: CDR1 MDHEN, CDR2 SYDVKM. V lost 3 bases to trimming and J lost 2 bases, with 13 bases between them. CDR3 protein: CASSLRGGGNYGYTS. The CDR3 DNA reads as TGTGCCAGCAGTTTGAGGGGAGGAGGAAACTATGGCTACACCTCC.

The chain couples TRBV20-1 to TRBJ1-2; 10 bases fit TRBD1. This CDR3 is built from 15 residues. The germline gives CDR1 DFQATT, CDR2 SNEGSKA (reference sequence). V gave up 8 bases and J gave up 8 bases; unmatched junction bases: 17. Written as DNA, the CDR3 is TGCAGTTCTGGCCACGCTCGGGACAGGGGAAAAGGCTACACCTTC. Translation gives CSSGHARDRGKGYTF.

This clonotype has only a few counts. The J gene is TRBJ2-1, the V gene TRBV12-3 or TRBV12-4; D may be TRBD2 (6 bases). Trimming removed 3 bases at V and 6 bases at J, with 21 bases between. CDR3 length: 17 amino acids. Here the CDR3 DNA reads TGTGCCAGCAGTTTTTACCGCGGGACCACCGCGGGCAATGAGCAGTTCTTC. Protein sequence: CASSFYRGTTAGNEQFF.

This clonotype was picked up many times. This chain links TRBV10-3 with TRBJ2-7; D remains unclear. The CDR3 consists of 12 residues. Trimming took off 6 bases at V and 7 bases at J, with 13 bases between the two ends. From germline, CDR1 is ENHRY and CDR2 SYGVKD. As DNA, the CDR3 is TGTGCCATCAGCTCACTATCTGGTGAGCAGTACGTC. This gives the protein CAISSLSGEQYV.

This clonotype was found a few times. The rearrangement uses TRBV4-2 and TRBJ2-5; 14 nucleotides match TRBD2. The germline V gene has CDR1 LGHNA and CDR2 YNFKEQ. Unmatched junction bases numbered 12, after V lost 1 base and J lost 5 bases. This CDR3 region has 19 residues. The CDR3 nucleotides read TGTGCCAGCAGCCAAGTTAGACTAGCGGGAGGGCTTCCACTCGAGACCCAGTACTTC. It specifies CASSQVRLAGGLPLETQYF.

This clonotype was seen repeatedly, ten times or more. The chain has TRBV5-1 and TRBJ1-5; the match to TRBD1 covers 10 bases. Germline values: CDR1 SGHRS, CDR2 YFSETQ. Trimming took 4 bases from V and 3 from J; bases not matched to a gene: 4. The CDR3 has 15 residues. The CDR3 sequence: CASSAGTGDNQPQHF. CDR3 coding DNA: TGCGCCAGCAGCGCCGGGACAGGGGACAATCAGCCCCAGCATTTT.

The chain employs TRBV3-1 and TRBJ2-2; TRBD2 agrees at 7 bases. Looked up from germline, CDR1 is LGHDT and CDR2 is YNNKEL (reference sequence). V gave up 1 base and J gave up 6 bases; unmatched junction bases: 11. This CDR3 is 17 amino acids long. The CDR3 sequence is CASSQVSGGRFPGELFF. DNA for the CDR3: TGTGCCAGCAGCCAAGTTTCGGGGGGTAGATTTCCCGGGGAGCTGTTTTTT.

This clonotype was detected only a few times. The chain carries TRBV28 and TRBJ2-1; 7 bases fit TRBD2. The CDR3 is 9 residues long. Germline CDR1 MDHEN, CDR2 SYDVKM. Germline trimming cut 8 bases from V and 12 bases from J; bases unmatched to any gene: 1. The CDR3 coding sequence is TGTGCCAGCGGGACTACGCAGTTCTTC. Its protein product is CASGTTQFF.

This clonotype has just a few counts. CDR3 in amino acids: CASRRTAYLYGYTF. For the CDR3, the DNA is TGTGCCAGCAGGAGGACAGCTTACCTCTATGGCTACACCTTC. V is TRBV12-3 or TRBV12-4 and J is TRBJ1-2; weak D call: TRBD1 (6 bases). The CDR3 runs to 14 residues. Trimming removed 6 bases at V and 4 bases at J, with 15 bases between.

The J gene is TRBJ2-1, the V gene TRBV7-9; D is ambiguous. CDR3 length equals 15 residues. In germline, CDR1 is SEHNR, CDR2 FQNEAQ (reference sequence). V dropped 7 bases and J dropped 4 bases, with 17 bases sitting between them. The CDR3 nucleotides are TGTGCCAGCACCACTCCGGGTCTGCTTTACAATGAGCAGTTCTTC. This codes for CASTTPGLLYNEQFF.

V and J are TRBV28 and TRBJ1-6, with D unresolved. Trimming cost V 8 bases and J 5 bases, with 16 bases left between them. Germline V gene lookup returns CDR1 MDHEN and CDR2 SYDVKM. CDR3 length: 15 residues. Here the CDR3 DNA reads TGTGCCAGCGCCCCCCGTCTAGTAGATAATTCACCCCTCCACTTT. It specifies CASAPRLVDNSPLHF.

V gene TRBV30 combines with J gene TRBJ2-1, with 9 bases identical to TRBD1. Germline-derived CDR1 and CDR2 are GTSNPN and SVGIG (reference sequence). The CDR3 has 15 residues. The V gene end was trimmed by 5 bases and the J gene end by 3 bases; junction bases not matched to a gene: 8. CDR3 nucleotides: TGTGCCTGGCGCCGTGACAGGGGGATCTACAATGAGCAGTTCTTC. Protein product: CAWRRDRGIYNEQFF.

This chain links TRBV7-3 with TRBJ2-1, with 10 bases fitting TRBD2. The V gene end was trimmed by 5 bases and the J gene end by 13 bases; junction bases not matched to a gene: 8. The germline CDR1 and CDR2 sequences are SGHTA and FQGTGA. This CDR3 has 13 amino acids. The CDR3 loop is CASSTGLADVQFF. Here the CDR3 DNA reads TGTGCCAGCAGCACCGGACTAGCGGACGTCCAGTTCTTC.

The sample holds a few counts of this clonotype. This chain connects TRBV5-8 to TRBJ1-5; D is unresolved. The V gene's germline CDR1 is SGHTS and CDR2 YDEGEE. The V and J ends lost 2 bases and 8 bases respectively, with 11 bases between them. The CDR3 contains 13 residues. CDR3 DNA sequence: TGTGCCAGCAGCTTCAGCGGTGCGGAGCCCCAGCATTTT. Protein sequence: CASSFSGAEPQHF.

This clonotype was seen at least ten times. DNA of the CDR3: TGCAGCGTTGCAATGGGGTTGAACACTGAAGCTTTCTTT. Protein product: CSVAMGLNTEAFF. The chain employs TRBV29-1 and TRBJ1-1; D call uncertain. The CDR3 totals 13 residues. Per the germline V gene, CDR1 is SQVTM and CDR2 is ANQGSEA. The V end was cut by 4 bases, the J end by 0 bases, with 9 bases between.

In this sample, this clonotype turned up a few times. J is TRBJ1-5 and V is TRBV14; D gene ambiguous. V lost 2 bases, J lost 0 bases, and 5 bases lay in between. This CDR3 region has 14 residues. Germline V gene sequence: CDR1 SGHDN, CDR2 FVKESK. The CDR3 DNA reads as TGTGCCAGCAGCCAAAGTTCTAGCAATCAGCCCCAGCATTTT. Encoded protein: CASSQSSSNQPQHF.